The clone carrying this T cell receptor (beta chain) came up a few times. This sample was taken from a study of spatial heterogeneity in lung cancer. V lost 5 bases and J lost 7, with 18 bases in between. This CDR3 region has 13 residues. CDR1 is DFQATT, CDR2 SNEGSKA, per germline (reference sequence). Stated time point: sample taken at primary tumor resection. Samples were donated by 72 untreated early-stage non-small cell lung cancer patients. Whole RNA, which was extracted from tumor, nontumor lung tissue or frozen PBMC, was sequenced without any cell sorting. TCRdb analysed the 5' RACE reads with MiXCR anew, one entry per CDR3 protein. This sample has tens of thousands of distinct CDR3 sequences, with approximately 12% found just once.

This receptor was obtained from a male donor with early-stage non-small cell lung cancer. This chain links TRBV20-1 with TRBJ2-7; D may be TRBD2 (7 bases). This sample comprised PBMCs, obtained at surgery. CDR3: CSASLGGVGEQYF. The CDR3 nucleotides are TGCAGTGCTTCCCTAGGGGGGGTTGGGGAGCAGTACTTC.